Listed below are T cell receptor beta chains from one sample, sequenced in a study of CD8+CD57+ T cells in acquired aplastic anemia. Via MiXCR, TCRdb re-called the reads, giving one row per CDR3 protein. The table includes about 180,000 distinct CDR3 sequences, 50% to 65% detected once. Sequencing input: sorted CD4+, CD8+, or CD8+CD57+ T cells (not recorded which) from PBMCs. The source is a human donor with aplastic anemia. Each CDR3 is given with its conserved first and last residue. A D gene is named only where the DNA matches it firmly. Clone size is stated in some rows and not others, as once, few, many or a class when expanded.

D gene	V gene	J gene	clone size	CDR3 protein	CDR3 DNA
TRBD1	TRBV20-1	TRBJ1-5	.	CSARLRRGQGAGEHF	TGCAGTGCTAGACTAAGGAGGGGACAGGGGGCTGGTGAGCATTTT
TRBD1	TRBV20-1	TRBJ1-2	.	CSASTGTDYGYTF	TGCAGTGCCTCAACCGGGACAGACTATGGCTACACCTTC
TRBD1	TRBV2	TRBJ2-5	.	CASRGTGGVKTQYF	TGTGCCAGCAGGGGGACAGGGGGCGTAAAGACCCAGTACTTC
TRBD2	TRBV7-2	TRBJ2-2	.	CASSRSGGDTGELFF	TGTGCCAGCAGCCGTTCGGGAGGAGACACCGGGGAGCTGTTTTTT
.	TRBV5-1	TRBJ2-7	many	CASSDAGINFGEQYF	TGCGCCAGCAGTGATGCCGGGATCAACTTTGGGGAGCAGTACTTC
.	TRBV4-2	TRBJ1-2	many	CASSQVIQGGDGYTF	TGTGCCAGCAGCCAAGTAATACAAGGGGGGGATGGCTACACCTTC
.	TRBV5-8	TRBJ2-7	once	CASSLASSLYEQYF	TGTGCCAGCAGCTTGGCCTCTAGTCTCTACGAGCAGTACTTC
.	TRBV7-9	TRBJ1-4	once	CASSSRPTTNEKLFF	TGTGCCAGCAGCTCCCGCCCGACAACTAATGAAAAACTGTTTTTT
.	TRBV24-1	TRBJ1-6	.	CATSENRDSPLHF	TGTGCCACCAGTGAGAACAGGGATTCACCCCTCCACTTT
.	TRBV9	TRBJ2-7	many	CASSVGQRDYEQYF	TGTGCCAGCAGCGTCGGACAGAGGGACTACGAGCAGTACTTC
.	TRBV18	TRBJ1-6	.	CASSPSGRDNSPLHF	TGTGCCAGCTCACCCTCCGGAAGGGATAATTCACCCCTCCACTTT
.	TRBV2	TRBJ2-5	.	CASRSTGMQTQYF	TGTGCCAGCAGGTCCACCGGGATGCAGACCCAGTACTTC
.	TRBV7-9	TRBJ2-7	few	CASSSAGPYNEQYF	TGTGCCAGCAGCTCCGCGGGACCCTACAATGAGCAGTACTTC
.	TRBV19	TRBJ1-1	many	CASSPRGGGYMNTEAFF	TGTGCCAGTAGTCCGCGGGGGGGGGGCTATATGAACACTGAAGCTTTCTTT
.	TRBV7-9	TRBJ2-4	.	CASSLEGQRDIQYF	TGTGCCAGCAGCTTGGAAGGACAGCGGGACATTCAGTACTTC
.	TRBV7-9	TRBJ1-2	.	CASSWSDALCCTF	TGTGCCAGCAGCTGGTCGGACGCACTTTGTTGCACCTTC
.	TRBV7-9	TRBJ2-7	.	CASSTTVYEQYF	TGTGCCAGCAGCACGACAGTGTACGAGCAGTACTTC
.	TRBV6-2/TRBV6-3	TRBJ1-2	many	CASSSRDISLYGYTF	TGTGCCAGCAGTTCCCGGGACATAAGCCTCTATGGCTACACCTTC
.	TRBV5-1	TRBJ2-7	few	CASSPGLNVYEQYF	TGCGCCAGCAGCCCGGGACTCAACGTCTACGAGCAGTACTTC
.	TRBV10-1	TRBJ1-2	.	CASSEGSGGYTF	TGCGCCAGCAGTGAGGGGTCGGGTGGCTACACCTTC
.	TRBV29-1	TRBJ1-1	.	CSVRDSYEAFF	TGCAGCGTTCGTGATAGCTATGAAGCTTTCTTT
.	TRBV7-9	TRBJ2-1	.	CASSSSGEQFF	TGTGCCAGCAGCTCCTCAGGTGAGCAGTTCTTC
.	TRBV7-2	TRBJ1-1	.	CASSSNRDTEAFF	TGTGCCAGCAGCTCGAACAGGGACACTGAAGCTTTCTTT
.	TRBV5-1	TRBJ1-4	once	CASRTADGNEKLFF	TGTGCCAGCAGAACAGCCGACGGTAATGAAAAACTGTTTTTT
TRBD2	TRBV25-1	TRBJ2-5	.	CARDRASGGTWAETQYF	TGTGCTAGAGATCGGGCTAGCGGGGGGACGTGGGCGGAGACCCAGTACTTC
.	TRBV7-3	TRBJ2-5	.	CASSALTGFQETQYF	TGTGCCAGCAGCGCACTCACAGGGTTCCAAGAGACCCAGTACTTC
TRBD1	TRBV19	TRBJ1-1	few	CASGGQGATEAFF	TGTGCCAGTGGGGGACAGGGGGCCACTGAAGCTTTCTTT
.	TRBV5-6	TRBJ2-7	once	CAGSQSGTVYEQYF	TGTGCCGGCAGCCAAAGCGGGACAGTCTACGAGCAGTACTTC
TRBD1	TRBV10-3	TRBJ1-5	many	CAIRETGNSNQPQHF	TGTGCCATCAGGGAGACAGGGAATAGCAATCAGCCCCAGCATTTT
TRBD2	TRBV12-5	TRBJ2-3	many	CASGLALAGPWTQYF	TGTGCTAGTGGTTTGGCACTAGCGGGCCCCTGGACGCAGTATTTT
.	TRBV5-4	TRBJ2-3	.	CASSWRGRGGTDTQYF	TGTGCCAGCAGCTGGAGGGGGCGGGGGGGCACAGATACGCAGTATTTT
.	TRBV20-1	TRBJ2-7	.	CSARGDASSYEQYF	TGCAGTGCCAGGGGGGACGCTAGCTCCTACGAGCAGTACTTC
TRBD1	TRBV7-8	TRBJ1-6	.	CASSRTGAKNQPLHF	TGTGCCAGCAGCAGGACAGGGGCCAAAAATCAGCCCCTCCACTTT
.	TRBV12-3/TRBV12-4	TRBJ2-6	many	CASSLGVSGANVLTF	TGTGCCAGCAGCCTCGGGGTCTCTGGGGCCAACGTCCTGACTTTC
TRBD2	TRBV12-3/TRBV12-4	TRBJ2-7	.	CASNLAGVGEQYF	TGTGCCAGCAACTTAGCGGGAGTCGGGGAGCAGTACTTC
.	TRBV2	TRBJ2-7	.	CASSGPGGAFEQYF	TGTGCCAGCAGTGGTCCAGGGGGGGCGTTTGAACAGTACTTC
.	TRBV2	TRBJ1-2	.	CASSEAGAFPLYTF	TGTGCCAGCAGTGAAGCAGGAGCCTTCCCCCTCTACACCTTC
.	TRBV27	TRBJ1-2	once	CASSPNPFSTGPFGGYTF	TGTGCCAGCAGTCCTAATCCCTTCTCGACAGGCCCTTTCGGGGGCTACACCTTC
.	TRBV7-3	TRBJ2-3	.	CASSNPDSTDTQYF	TGTGCCAGCAGCAACCCGGACAGCACAGATACGCAGTATTTT
.	TRBV10-2	TRBJ2-2	once	CASRPPGVGAGELFF	TGCGCCAGCAGACCTCCTGGCGTTGGCGCCGGGGAGCTGTTTTTT
.	TRBV9	TRBJ1-6	.	CASSETAADSPLHF	TGTGCCAGCAGCGAGACGGCTGCGGATTCACCCCTCCACTTT
.	TRBV20-1	TRBJ1-3	few	CSASQQGRDTIYF	TGCAGTGCTAGTCAGCAGGGAAGGGACACCATATATTTT
.	TRBV20-1	TRBJ1-2	.	CSASLSSTGGYTF	TGCAGTGCTAGCCTCAGTTCAACGGGGGGCTACACCTTC
.	TRBV25-1	TRBJ1-3	once	CASSGWSGNTIYF	TGTGCCAGCAGTGGATGGTCTGGAAACACCATATATTTT
TRBD2	TRBV25-1	TRBJ2-7	once	CASSVASGRSQYF	TGTGCCAGCAGTGTCGCTAGCGGGAGGTCGCAGTACTTC
TRBD1	TRBV7-2	TRBJ2-2	.	CASSRTGLTGELFF	TGTGCCAGCAGCCGGACAGGACTCACCGGGGAGCTGTTTTTT
TRBD1	TRBV7-6	TRBJ2-5	.	CASSLERGRETQYF	TGTGCCAGCAGCTTAGAAAGGGGGCGAGAGACCCAGTACTTC
.	TRBV19	TRBJ1-5	few	CASDTRDTNQPQHF	TGTGCCAGTGATACGAGGGACACCAATCAGCCCCAGCATTTT
.	TRBV12-3/TRBV12-4	TRBJ1-6	many	CASSQGRVVGSPLHF	TGTGCCAGCAGCCAAGGACGCGTCGTAGGGTCACCCCTCCACTTT
.	TRBV29-1	TRBJ2-7	.	CSVEDNYEQYF	TGCAGCGTGGAGGACAACTACGAGCAGTACTTC
.	TRBV7-9	TRBJ2-3	once	CASSAWGRGSTDTQYF	TGTGCCAGCAGCGCCTGGGGGCGGGGTAGCACAGATACGCAGTATTTT
TRBD1	TRBV19	TRBJ1-1	.	CASNDRGPLGGAFF	TGTGCCAGTAACGACAGGGGACCTCTCGGAGGAGCTTTCTTT
TRBD1	TRBV9	TRBJ1-4	.	CASSGAGGAWEKLFF	TGTGCCAGCAGCGGAGCAGGGGGCGCGTGGGAAAAACTGTTTTTT
TRBD2	TRBV7-8	TRBJ2-1	.	CASSLGSLAGEQFF	TGTGCCAGCAGCTTAGGCTCACTAGCGGGGGAGCAGTTCTTC